These 5 T cell receptor beta chains share one sample of origin, sequenced in a study of cytomegalovirus exposure and HLA in healthy donors. The study ran its PCR with 60 Vbeta and 13 Jbeta primers. Measured with immunoSEQ multiplex PCR; TCRdb has only the in-frame clones, and not every one. Recorded here are some 150,000 clones; the top ten clones represent roughly 2.6%. Specimen: PBMCs. Receptors were obtained from a middle-aged man in good health and CMV-seronegative.

The J gene is TRBJ1-5, the V gene TRBV6-1, with a possible D match to TRBD1 (5 bases). The germline V gene encodes CDR1 MNHNS and CDR2 SASEGT. The CDR3 totals 15 residues. V was clipped by 7 bases and J by 8 bases, with 21 bases between them. The CDR3 reads CASTLALSGMEPQHF. The CDR3 DNA follows: TGTGCCAGCACCCTTGCCTTGTCAGGGATGGAGCCCCAGCATTTT.

This rearrangement joins TRBV5-1 to TRBJ2-3; D is possibly TRBD2 (7 bases). CDR3 size: 14 residues. CDR1 SGHRS and CDR2 YFSETQ come from the germline V gene. V was shortened by 5 bases and J by 6 bases, with 16 bases between the two germline ends. DNA for the CDR3: TGCGCCAGCAGGATTAGGGGGGGGCTGGATACGCAGTATTTT. Translating it yields CASRIRGGLDTQYF.

CDR3 protein: CASSLGTEGNTIYF. CDR3 sequence (DNA): TGCGCCAGCAGCTTGGGCACTGAAGGAAACACCATATATTTT. The V gene is TRBV5-1, the J gene TRBJ1-3; D gene ambiguous. Germline loops: CDR1 SGHRS, CDR2 YFSETQ. Trimming took 0 bases from V and 4 from J, leaving 8 bases between them. This CDR3 spans 14 amino acids.

The chain uses TRBV28 and TRBJ2-7, with D possibly matching TRBD2 (6 bases). CDR1 MDHEN and CDR2 SYDVKM come from the germline V gene. Trimming took 6 bases from V and 9 from J, leaving 18 bases between them. The CDR3 runs 13 residues. CDR3 in amino acids: CASSGGLGLAQYF. The CDR3 DNA sequence: TGTGCCAGCAGCGGAGGGCTGGGGCTCGCGCAGTACTTC.

The chain joins TRBV7-2 to TRBJ1-1; D perhaps matches TRBD1 (5 bases). The CDR3 totals 14 residues. CDR1 is SGHTA, CDR2 FQGNSA, per germline. V lost 4 bases and J lost 4, with 13 bases in between. For the CDR3, the DNA is TGTGCCAGCAGCTCCGGGCCCCAGGGCACTGAAGCTTTCTTT. It codes for CASSSGPQGTEAFF.